The 30 T cell receptor beta chains listed next were all sequenced from one sample in a study of blood T cell repertoires in COVID-19. The data were produced by immunoSEQ multiplex PCR, yet TCRdb's version contains in-frame clones alone and is incomplete. The sample lists some 200,000 clones, 80% seen once, with over 10% in the top ten. Sequenced: peripheral blood. The source of these receptors is a human donor in a cohort sampled during active COVID-19.

The chain employs TRBV5-4 and TRBJ2-1; D is perhaps TRBD1 (6 bases). In germline, CDR1 is SGHNT, CDR2 YYREEE (reference sequence). The CDR3 consists of 13 residues. V dropped 4 bases and J dropped 4 bases, with 9 bases sitting between them. The CDR3 here is CASSRDTYNEQFF. CDR3 in DNA: TGTGCCAGCAGCAGGGACACATACAATGAGCAGTTCTTC.

This chain uses TRBV28 with TRBJ1-5; D may be TRBD1 (5 bases). Germline CDR1 is MDHEN and CDR2 is SYDVKM. This CDR3 has 12 residues. V lost 5 bases and J lost 7, with 9 bases in between. The CDR3, as DNA: TGTGCCAGCAGTGGGGGGAGACAGCCCCAGCATTTT. Its protein is CASSGGRQPQHF. The full variable domain, completed using reference TRBV28 and TRBJ1-5, is DVKVTQSSRYLVKRTGEKVFLECVQDMDHENMFWYRQDPGLGLRLIYFSYDVKMKEKGDIPEGYSVSREKKERFSLILESASTNQTSMYLCASSGGRQPQHFGDGTRLSIL.

This clone was seen only a few times. The rearrangement joins TRBV7-9 to TRBJ2-1; D is ambiguous. Germline CDR1 reads SEHNR; CDR2 reads FQNEAQ (reference sequence). This CDR3 is 16 amino acids long. V lost 5 bases and J 3 bases, leaving 17 bases between the germline ends. The CDR3 protein is CASSPRPSTGYNEQFF. In DNA form, the CDR3 reads TGTGCCAGCAGCCCCCGGCCGAGTACGGGCTACAATGAGCAGTTCTTC.

J is TRBJ2-1 and V is TRBV29-1; TRBD2 aligns across 7 bases. This CDR3 comprises 12 residues. The V segment lost 6 bases and the J segment 8 bases; nucleotides outside the gene matches: 7. Looked up from germline, CDR1 is SQVTM and CDR2 is ANQGSEA. Here the CDR3 DNA reads TGCAGCGTCCGTGGGGGGGGAGATGAGCAGTTCTTC. This codes for CSVRGGGDEQFF.

The CDR3 nucleotides read TGCGCCAGCAGCTTGGCCTCGATTAGGGGGCGGCGAGAGACCCAGTACTTC. This codes for CASSLASIRGRRETQYF. The chain employs TRBV5-1 and TRBJ2-5; 7 bases match TRBD1. CDR3 length equals 17 residues. Unmatched junction bases numbered 12, after V lost 0 bases and J lost 4 bases. Germline V lookup: CDR1 SGHRS, CDR2 YFSETQ. Full variable domain (rest looked up from reference TRBV5-1 and TRBJ2-5): KAGVTQTPRYLIKTRGQQVTLSCSPISGHRSVSWYQQTPGQGLQFLFEYFSETQRNKGNFPGRFSGRQFSNSRSEMNVSTLELGDSALYLCASSLASIRGRRETQYFGPGTRLLVL.

V and J are TRBV9 and TRBJ2-1; D is perhaps TRBD2 (6 bases). This CDR3 contains 15 residues. With 3 bases removed from V and 6 bases from J, the gap between germline ends came to 16 bases. Germline V gives CDR1 SGDLS, CDR2 YYNGEE. CDR3 coding DNA: TGTGCCAGCAGCGCCCCAGGCGGGAACCTCAATGAGCAGTTCTTC. Amino acids: CASSAPGGNLNEQFF.

This clone turned up a few times. The chain links TRBV7-2 to TRBJ1-2; D unresolved. The CDR3 extends over 13 amino acids. Trimming removed 6 bases from V and 8 bases from J, with 16 bases in between. CDR1 SGHTA and CDR2 FQGNSA come from the germline V gene. In DNA form, the CDR3 reads TGTGCCAGCAGAAACCTCTTGGAGGACGGCTACACCTTC. It encodes CASRNLLEDGYTF.

This clone appeared a few times. The chain combines TRBV7-9 with TRBJ1-4; 8 bases are a match to TRBD1. With V trimmed by 5 bases and J by 5 bases, 4 bases remained unmatched. The length of the CDR3 is 14 residues. Germline CDR1 SEHNR, CDR2 FQNEAQ (reference sequence). CDR3 amino acids: CASSPDRGNEKLFF. In DNA, the CDR3 is TGTGCCAGCAGCCCTGACAGGGGAAATGAAAAACTGTTTTTT. Drawing the rest from reference TRBV7-9 and TRBJ1-4, the complete variable domain is DTGVSQNPRHKITKRGQNVTFRCDPISEHNRLYWYRQTLGQGPEFLTYFQNEAQLEKSRLLSDRFSAERPKGSFSTLEIQRTEQGDSAMYLCASSPDRGNEKLFFGSGTQLSVL.

The chain recombines TRBV5-1 with TRBJ2-6; 9 bases align to TRBD2. There are 19 residues in the CDR3. Unmatched junction bases numbered 16, after V lost 4 bases and J lost 5 bases. CDR1 and CDR2 (germline): SGHRS, YFSETQ. CDR3 bases: TGCGCCAGCAGCCCGGAGGCTAGCGGGACTTTTTACTGGGCCAACGTCCTGACTTTC. This encodes CASSPEASGTFYWANVLTF.

The rearrangement joins TRBV7-2 to TRBJ1-2; TRBD1 is a possible D gene (6 bases). V was pared by 5 bases and J by 8 bases, with 15 bases between. Germline CDR1 SGHTA, CDR2 FQGNSA. This CDR3 has 13 amino acids. The CDR3: CASSARTVGGYTF. The DNA of the CDR3 is TGTGCCAGCAGCGCCCGGACAGTAGGAGGCTACACCTTC.

This clone came up once. The J gene is TRBJ1-2, the V gene TRBV11-2, with D possibly matching TRBD1 (6 bases). The CDR3 has 13 amino acids. Trimming took off 6 bases at V and 2 bases at J, with 10 bases between the two ends. The germline gives CDR1 SGHAT, CDR2 FQNNGV. CDR3 amino acids: CASRATGNYGYTF. CDR3 DNA sequence: TGTGCCAGCAGGGCTACAGGGAACTATGGCTACACCTTC.

The chain employs TRBV5-4 and TRBJ1-3, with D unclear. Germline-derived CDR1 and CDR2 are SGHNT and YYREEE (reference sequence). The CDR3 sequence is 15 residues long. Trimming removed 2 bases from V and 0 bases from J, with 9 bases in between. CDR3 protein: CASSLTVSSGNTIYF. The CDR3 bases are TGTGCCAGCAGCTTAACGGTTAGCTCTGGAAACACCATATATTTT. Drawing the rest from reference TRBV5-4 and TRBJ1-3, the complete variable domain is ETGVTQSPTHLIKTRGQQVTLRCSSQSGHNTVSWYQQALGQGPQFIFQYYREEENGRGNFPPRFSGLQFPNYSSELNVNALELDDSALYLCASSLTVSSGNTIYFGEGSWLTVV.

The rearrangement uses TRBV10-3 and TRBJ2-3; TRBD1 aligns across 7 bases. The CDR3 runs to 15 residues. J lost 8 bases, V lost 8 bases, and 16 bases had no gene match. Germline values: CDR1 ENHRY, CDR2 SYGVKD. The CDR3 sequence is CAIEGDMTGIGTQYF. The CDR3 nucleotides are TGTGCCATCGAGGGGGATATGACAGGGATCGGTACGCAGTATTTT.

This clone came up a few times. The chain has TRBV2 and TRBJ1-4; no definite D call. The CDR3 runs 16 residues. Germline lookup yields CDR1 SNHLY and CDR2 FYNNEI. The germline V and J ends were trimmed by 6 bases and 5 bases, with 19 bases remaining between them. CDR3 nucleotides: TGTGCCAGCAGGGAACCTCCGGACGGGATGAATGAAAAACTGTTTTTT. Translation gives CASREPPDGMNEKLFF.

The rearrangement links TRBV3-1 (or the pseudogene TRBV3-2) to TRBJ2-1; 10 nucleotides match TRBD2. Germline CDR1 and CDR2: LGHDT and YNNKEL (reference sequence). Unmatched junction bases numbered 7, after V lost 1 base and J lost 7 bases. The CDR3 consists of 16 residues. CDR3: CASSQVQLAGQNEQFF. The DNA for the CDR3 is TGTGCCAGCAGCCAAGTCCAACTAGCGGGGCAAAATGAGCAGTTCTTC.

The rearrangement uses TRBV11-3 and TRBJ1-6; D may be TRBD1 (6 bases). The CDR3 totals 14 residues. Trimming removed 11 bases from V and 7 bases from J, with 18 bases in between. The germline V gene encodes CDR1 SGHNT and CDR2 YENEEA. Here the CDR3 DNA reads TGTGCCGGACTTAGGGCAGGGGAAAATTCACCCCTCCACTTT. It encodes CAGLRAGENSPLHF.

V gene TRBV6-5 combines with J gene TRBJ2-4; D is undetermined. The CDR3 covers 11 residues. V was cut by 6 bases and J by 7 bases, with 7 bases left in between. Germline V gene data show CDR1 as MNHEY and CDR2 as SVGAGI. The chain's CDR3 is CASRVQNIQYF. The CDR3 DNA sequence: TGTGCCAGCAGGGTCCAGAACATTCAGTACTTC.

The chain has TRBV9 and TRBJ2-6; D is unresolved. The CDR3 has 14 amino acids. The V and J ends lost 2 bases and 0 bases respectively, with 3 bases between them. Germline-derived CDR1 and CDR2 are SGDLS and YYNGEE. Here the CDR3 reads CASSVRSGANVLTF. Written as DNA, the CDR3 is TGTGCCAGCAGCGTGCGCTCTGGGGCCAACGTCCTGACTTTC.

V and J are TRBV5-1 and TRBJ1-2; weak D call: TRBD1 (6 bases). This CDR3 has 13 amino acids. CDR1 is SGHRS and CDR2 is YFSETQ in the germline V gene. Deletions cut 5 bases from V and 2 bases from J, with 10 bases between. The CDR3 region has the DNA TGCGCCAGCAGAACGCAGGGGAACTATGGCTACACCTTC. It codes for CASRTQGNYGYTF.

This chain uses TRBV6-5 with TRBJ1-6; D ambiguous. This CDR3 is built from 15 residues. The germline V gene has CDR1 MNHEY and CDR2 SVGAGI. V dropped 6 bases and J dropped 10 bases, with 19 bases sitting between them. In DNA, the CDR3 is TGTGCCAGCAGCCGCGAGGGTTTGGAGGGATCACCCCTCCACTTT. It specifies CASSREGLEGSPLHF.

V is TRBV27 and J is TRBJ1-2; 8 bases map to TRBD1. J gave up 2 bases and V 5 bases, and 13 bases lay outside the gene matches. The CDR3 covers 17 residues. Germline lookup yields CDR1 MNHEY and CDR2 SMNVEV (reference sequence). CDR3 sequence (DNA): TGTGCCAGCAGTCCACCGATCCTACAGGGGGGAAACTATGGCTACACCTTC. Translation: CASSPPILQGGNYGYTF.

The V gene is TRBV6-4, the J gene TRBJ2-2; 12 nucleotides match TRBD2. The germline V gene encodes CDR1 MRHNA and CDR2 SNTAGT. The CDR3 runs 14 residues. The trim removed 4 bases at V and 7 bases at J, leaving 1 base unmatched. The CDR3 nucleotides read TGTGCCAGCAGTGTGACTAGCGGGAGCGGGGAGCTGTTTTTT. Protein sequence: CASSVTSGSGELFF.

The chain has TRBV5-4 and TRBJ2-7; D might be TRBD2 (5 bases). Germline CDR1 SGHNT, CDR2 YYREEE (reference sequence). Between the trimmed V and J ends, which lost 4 bases and 6 bases, there was a span of 17 bases. CDR3 length equals 14 residues. CDR3 coding DNA: TGTGCCAGCAGCCACACTAGAGGGTCGGGCGAGCAGTACTTC. Translation gives CASSHTRGSGEQYF.

This chain connects TRBV18 to TRBJ2-7; TRBD2 matches 16 bases. CDR1 and CDR2 from the germline V gene are KGHSH and LQKENI. This CDR3 comprises 15 residues. V shed 2 bases and J 9 bases; nucleotides not matched to a gene: 4. CDR3 in DNA: TGTGCCAGCTCACCAGGGACTAGCGGGAGGGCTGTGCAGTACTTC. Encoded protein: CASSPGTSGRAVQYF.

As concerns this clone: This sample also contains other DNA sequences that code for the same CDR3. V and J are TRBV7-9 and TRBJ2-5; TRBD1 matches 10 bases. V shed 1 base, J shed 4 bases, and the junction held 6 bases outside the gene matches. CDR3 length equals 16 residues. In germline, CDR1 is SEHNR, CDR2 FQNEAQ (reference sequence). CDR3 nucleotide sequence: TGTGCCAGCAGCTTAGGGGACAGGGGAAGGGGAGAGACCCAGTACTTC. Translation gives CASSLGDRGRGETQYF.

The chain combines TRBV7-2 with TRBJ2-4; TRBD2 matches at 10 bases. V was pared by 5 bases and J by 2 bases, with 15 bases of the junction left unmatched. Germline V gives CDR1 SGHTA, CDR2 FQGNSA. The CDR3 spans 19 residues. CDR3 region: CASSPSLSGRALTKNIQYF. CDR3 bases: TGTGCCAGCAGCCCATCCTTAAGCGGGAGGGCCTTGACCAAAAACATTCAGTACTTC.

The chain employs TRBV6-2 or TRBV6-3 and TRBJ2-7; 8 positions agree with TRBD2. Germline CDR1 reads MNHEY; CDR2 reads SVGEGT. Trimming cost V 6 bases and J 2 bases; bases outside gene matches: 6. The CDR3 is 14 residues long. CDR3 sequence reads: CASSEGLVTYEQYF. CDR3 bases: TGTGCCAGCAGCGAGGGACTAGTCACCTACGAGCAGTACTTC.

V and J are TRBV3-1 (or the pseudogene TRBV3-2) and TRBJ1-2; 8 bases line up with TRBD1. J lost 7 bases, V lost 4 bases, and 8 bases had no gene match. CDR3 size: 14 residues. The V gene's germline CDR1 is LGHDT and CDR2 YNNKEL (reference sequence). CDR3 sequence (DNA): TGTGCCAGCAGCCCAGGGGGCCGCCTAAGTGGCTACACCTTC. Translation: CASSPGGRLSGYTF.

The chain couples TRBV7-9 to TRBJ2-7; 7 bases align to TRBD1. Germline CDR1 reads SEHNR; CDR2 reads FQNEAQ (reference sequence). The CDR3 consists of 15 residues. The V segment lost 5 bases and the J segment 1 base; nucleotides outside the gene matches: 8. The CDR3 region has the DNA TGTGCCAGCAGCCAAGCCAACAGGGGATCCTACGAGCAGTACTTC. Its translation: CASSQANRGSYEQYF.

The rearrangement uses TRBV11-3 and TRBJ2-1, with D maybe TRBD2 (5 bases). The germline V gene has CDR1 SGHNT and CDR2 YENEEA. The CDR3 is made up of 15 amino acids. V was pared by 1 base and J by 5 bases, with 12 bases between. The CDR3 region has the DNA TGTGCCAGCAGCTTAGCCCCTAGCCTAGACAATGAGCAGTTCTTC. It translates to CASSLAPSLDNEQFF. Using reference TRBV11-3 and TRBJ2-1 for the parts outside the CDR3, the full variable domain is EAGVVQSPRYKIIEKKQPVAFWCNPISGHNTLYWYLQNLGQGPELLIRYENEEAVDDSQLPKDRFSAERLKGVDSTLKIQPAELGDSAVYLCASSLAPSLDNEQFFGPGTRLTVL.